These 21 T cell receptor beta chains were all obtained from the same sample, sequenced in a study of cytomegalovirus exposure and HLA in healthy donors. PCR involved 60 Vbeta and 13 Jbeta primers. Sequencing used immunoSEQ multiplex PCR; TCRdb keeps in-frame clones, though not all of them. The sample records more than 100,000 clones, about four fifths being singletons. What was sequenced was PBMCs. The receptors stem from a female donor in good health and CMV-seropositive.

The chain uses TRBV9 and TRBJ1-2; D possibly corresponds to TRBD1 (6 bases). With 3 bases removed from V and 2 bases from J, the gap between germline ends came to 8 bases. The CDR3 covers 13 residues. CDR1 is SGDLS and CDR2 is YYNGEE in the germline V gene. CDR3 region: CASSADRNYGYTF. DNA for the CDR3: TGTGCCAGCAGCGCAGACAGGAACTATGGCTACACCTTC.

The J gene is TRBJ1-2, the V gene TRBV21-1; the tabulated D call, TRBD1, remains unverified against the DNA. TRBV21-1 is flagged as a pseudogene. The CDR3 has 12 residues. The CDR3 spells CASSNHSYGYTF. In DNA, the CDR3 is TGTGCCAGCAGCAATCACAGCTATGGCTACACCTTC.

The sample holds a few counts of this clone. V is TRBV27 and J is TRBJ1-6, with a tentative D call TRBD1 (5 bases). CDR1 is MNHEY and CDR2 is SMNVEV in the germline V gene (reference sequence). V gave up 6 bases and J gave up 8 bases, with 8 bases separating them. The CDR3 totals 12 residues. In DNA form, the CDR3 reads TGTGCCAGCAGCAACAGGTATTCACCCCTCCACTTT. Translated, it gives CASSNRYSPLHF.

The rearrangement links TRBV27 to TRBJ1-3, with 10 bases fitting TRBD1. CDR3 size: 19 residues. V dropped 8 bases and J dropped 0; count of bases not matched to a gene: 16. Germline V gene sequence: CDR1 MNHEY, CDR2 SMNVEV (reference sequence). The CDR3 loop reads CASGPVPGQGSGSGNTIYF. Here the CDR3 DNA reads TGTGCCAGCGGCCCTGTACCGGGACAGGGGTCCGGCTCTGGAAACACCATATATTTT.

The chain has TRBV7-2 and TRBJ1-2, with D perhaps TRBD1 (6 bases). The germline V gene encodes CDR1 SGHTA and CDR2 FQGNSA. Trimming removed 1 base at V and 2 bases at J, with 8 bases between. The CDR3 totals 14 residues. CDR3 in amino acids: CASSLGGGNYGYTF. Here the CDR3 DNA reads TGTGCCAGCAGCTTAGGAGGGGGAAACTATGGCTACACCTTC.

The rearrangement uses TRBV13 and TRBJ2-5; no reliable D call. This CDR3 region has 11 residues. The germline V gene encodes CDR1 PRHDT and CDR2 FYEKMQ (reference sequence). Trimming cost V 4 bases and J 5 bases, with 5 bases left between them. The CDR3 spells CASSSGETQYF. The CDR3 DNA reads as TGTGCCAGCAGCTCCGGGGAGACCCAGTACTTC.

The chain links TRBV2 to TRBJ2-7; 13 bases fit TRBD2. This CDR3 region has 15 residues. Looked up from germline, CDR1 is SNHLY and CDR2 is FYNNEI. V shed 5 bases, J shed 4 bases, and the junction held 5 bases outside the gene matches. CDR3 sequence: CASSSGLAGEYEQYF. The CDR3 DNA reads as TGTGCCAGCAGTTCCGGACTAGCGGGGGAATACGAGCAGTACTTC.

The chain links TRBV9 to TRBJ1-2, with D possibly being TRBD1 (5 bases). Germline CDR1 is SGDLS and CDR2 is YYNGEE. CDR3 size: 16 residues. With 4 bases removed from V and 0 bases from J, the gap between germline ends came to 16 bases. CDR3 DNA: TGTGCCAGCAGCCCGGGTTTAGGGGCTACTAACTATGGCTACACCTTC. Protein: CASSPGLGATNYGYTF.

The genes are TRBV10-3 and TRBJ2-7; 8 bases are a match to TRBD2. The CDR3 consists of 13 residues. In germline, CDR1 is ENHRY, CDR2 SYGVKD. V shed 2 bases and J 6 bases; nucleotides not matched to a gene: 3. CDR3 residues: CAISEPGGGEQYF. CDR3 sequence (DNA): TGTGCCATCAGTGAGCCGGGAGGGGGCGAGCAGTACTTC.

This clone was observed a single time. As DNA, the CDR3 is TGTGCCAGCAGCTCCTTGAGTACTGAAGCTTTCTTT. This codes for CASSSLSTEAFF. The chain has TRBV11-1 and TRBJ1-1, with unresolved D. V gave up 4 bases and J gave up 5 bases, with 8 bases separating them. The germline V gene encodes CDR1 SGHAT and CDR2 FQDESV (reference sequence). This CDR3 has 12 amino acids.

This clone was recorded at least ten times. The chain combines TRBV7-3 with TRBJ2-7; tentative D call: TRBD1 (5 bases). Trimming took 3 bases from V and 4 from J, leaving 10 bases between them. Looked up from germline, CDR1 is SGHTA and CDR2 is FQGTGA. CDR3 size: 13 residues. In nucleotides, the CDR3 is TGTGCCAGCAGCTTTGGTAGGGGATACGAGCAGTACTTC. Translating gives CASSFGRGYEQYF.

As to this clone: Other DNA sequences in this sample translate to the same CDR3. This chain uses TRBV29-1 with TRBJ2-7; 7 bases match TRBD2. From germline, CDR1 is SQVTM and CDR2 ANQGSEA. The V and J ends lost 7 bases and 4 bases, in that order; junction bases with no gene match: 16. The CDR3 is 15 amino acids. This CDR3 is CSATTGGPAVYEQYF. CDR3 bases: TGCAGCGCTACGACGGGGGGACCTGCGGTGTACGAGCAGTACTTC.

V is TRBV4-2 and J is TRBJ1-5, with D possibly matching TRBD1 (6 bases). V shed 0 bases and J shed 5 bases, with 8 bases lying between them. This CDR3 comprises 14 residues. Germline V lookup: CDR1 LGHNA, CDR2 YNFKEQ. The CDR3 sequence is CASSQESGDQPQHF. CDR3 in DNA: TGTGCCAGCAGCCAAGAGTCAGGGGATCAGCCCCAGCATTTT.

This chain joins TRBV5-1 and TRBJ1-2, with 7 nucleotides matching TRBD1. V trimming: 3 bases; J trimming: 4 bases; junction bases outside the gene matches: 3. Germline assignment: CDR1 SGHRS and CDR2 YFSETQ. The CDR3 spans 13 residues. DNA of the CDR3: TGCGCCAGCAGCTCCACAGGGGTCTATGGCTACACCTTC. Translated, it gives CASSSTGVYGYTF.

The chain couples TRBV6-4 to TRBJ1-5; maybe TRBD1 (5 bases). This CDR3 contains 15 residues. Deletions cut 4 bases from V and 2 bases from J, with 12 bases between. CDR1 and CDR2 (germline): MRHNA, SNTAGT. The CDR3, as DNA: TGTGCCAGCAGTGTAAGGGGATCGGGCAATCAGCCCCAGCATTTT. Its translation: CASSVRGSGNQPQHF.

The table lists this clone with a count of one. The CDR3 nucleotides read TGCGCCAGCAGCTTCTCCCTCTCTGGGGCCAACGTCCTGACTTTC. This codes for CASSFSLSGANVLTF. The V and J genes are TRBV5-1 and TRBJ2-6, with D hard to call. Germline V gene sequence: CDR1 SGHRS, CDR2 YFSETQ. Deletions cut 2 bases from V and 0 bases from J, with 6 bases between. The CDR3 has 15 residues.

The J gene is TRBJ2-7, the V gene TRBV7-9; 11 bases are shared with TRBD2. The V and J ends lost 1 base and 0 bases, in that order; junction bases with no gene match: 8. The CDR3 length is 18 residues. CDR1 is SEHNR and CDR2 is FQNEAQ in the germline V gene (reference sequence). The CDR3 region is CASSLGASGGPSSYEQYF. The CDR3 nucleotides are TGTGCCAGCAGCTTAGGGGCTAGCGGGGGGCCAAGCTCCTACGAGCAGTACTTC.

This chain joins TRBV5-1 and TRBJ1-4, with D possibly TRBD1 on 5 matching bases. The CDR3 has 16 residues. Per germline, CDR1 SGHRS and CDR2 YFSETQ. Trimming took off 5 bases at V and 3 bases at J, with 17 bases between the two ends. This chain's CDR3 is CASRATKGPANEKLFF. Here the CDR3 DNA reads TGCGCCAGCAGGGCCACTAAGGGGCCGGCTAATGAAAAACTGTTTTTT.

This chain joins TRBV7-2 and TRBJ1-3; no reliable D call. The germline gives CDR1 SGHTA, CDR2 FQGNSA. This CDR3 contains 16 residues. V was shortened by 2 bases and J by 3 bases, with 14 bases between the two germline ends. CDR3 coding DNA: TGTGCCAGCAGCTTAAACGGACTGAACTATGGAAACACCATATATTTT. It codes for CASSLNGLNYGNTIYF.

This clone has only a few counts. CDR3 protein: CASIDTSGANVLTF. The CDR3 region has the DNA TGTGCCAGCATTGACACCTCTGGGGCCAACGTCCTGACTTTC. The chain carries TRBV6-5 and TRBJ2-6; D not certain. Germline V gene lookup returns CDR1 MNHEY and CDR2 SVGAGI. The CDR3 length is 14 residues. V lost 7 bases and J 0 bases, leaving 7 bases between the germline ends.

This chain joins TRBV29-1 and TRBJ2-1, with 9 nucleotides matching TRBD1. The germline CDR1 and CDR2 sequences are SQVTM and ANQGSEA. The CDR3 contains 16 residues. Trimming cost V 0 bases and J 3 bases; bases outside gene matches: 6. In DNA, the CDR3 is TGCAGCGTTGAAGATCACTGGACAGGGGTCTACAATGAGCAGTTCTTC. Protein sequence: CSVEDHWTGVYNEQFF.